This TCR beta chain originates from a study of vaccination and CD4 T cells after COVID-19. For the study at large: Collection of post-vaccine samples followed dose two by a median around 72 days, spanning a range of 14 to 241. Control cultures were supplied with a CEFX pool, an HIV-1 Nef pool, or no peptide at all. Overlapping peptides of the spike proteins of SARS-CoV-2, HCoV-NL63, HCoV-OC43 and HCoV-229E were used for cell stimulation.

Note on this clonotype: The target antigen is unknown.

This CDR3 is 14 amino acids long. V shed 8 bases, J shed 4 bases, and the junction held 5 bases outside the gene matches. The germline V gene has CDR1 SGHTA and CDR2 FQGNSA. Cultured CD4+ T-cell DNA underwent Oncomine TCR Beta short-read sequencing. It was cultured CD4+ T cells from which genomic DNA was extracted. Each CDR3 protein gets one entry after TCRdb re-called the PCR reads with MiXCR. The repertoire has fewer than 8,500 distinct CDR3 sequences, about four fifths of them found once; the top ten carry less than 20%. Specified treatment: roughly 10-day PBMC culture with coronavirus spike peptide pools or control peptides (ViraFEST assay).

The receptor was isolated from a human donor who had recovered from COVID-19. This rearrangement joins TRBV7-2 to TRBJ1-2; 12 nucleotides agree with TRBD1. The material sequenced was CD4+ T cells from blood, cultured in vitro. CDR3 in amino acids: CASVRDRGPYGYTF. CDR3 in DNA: TGTGCCAGCGTCCGGGACAGGGGGCCCTATGGCTACACCTTC.